This TCR beta chain was profiled in a study of OX40 agonist ivuxolimab in advanced cancers. TCRdb keeps only in-frame clones here, not all; method: immunoSEQ multiplex PCR. In the table there are 20,000 to 25,000 clones, roughly four fifths of which are singletons. Germline CDR1 MGHDK, CDR2 SYGVNS. V was clipped by 1 base and J by 8 bases, with 15 bases between them. This CDR3 has 15 amino acids. This TCR was sampled from an adult with an advanced solid tumor such as melanoma, head and neck, liver or kidney cancer. The material was CD4+ or CD8+ T cells sorted from blood, obtained in a trial of the OX40 agonist ivuxolimab. The rearrangement joins TRBV25-1 to TRBJ2-1; a possible D gene is TRBD2 (6 bases). The CDR3 sequence: CASSELTGPGDEQFF. The CDR3 DNA is TGTGCCAGCAGTGAATTAACGGGGCCGGGGGATGAGCAGTTCTTC.